This T cell receptor beta chain appears in the sequencing data of a study of human T cells and chemical hapten exposure. The library tagged individual cDNA molecules with unique molecular identifiers. One entry per CDR3 protein, called by TCRdb with MiXCR from the 5' RACE reads. The top ten hold 2.8% of the sample, which has 110,000 or so distinct CDR3 sequences, approximately 19% seen once. CDR3 length: 13 residues. V was trimmed by 0 bases and J by 8 bases, leaving 9 bases between them. Germline CDR1 reads KGHDR; CDR2 reads SFDVKD. Total RNA came from unfractionated whole blood. V gene TRBV24-1 combines with J gene TRBJ2-5; D possibly corresponds to TRBD2 (5 bases). This TCR derives from a human donor in good health. CDR3 nucleotides: TGTGCCACCAGTGATTTGCGCGCGGGTACCCAGTACTTC. Translating gives CATSDLRAGTQYF.